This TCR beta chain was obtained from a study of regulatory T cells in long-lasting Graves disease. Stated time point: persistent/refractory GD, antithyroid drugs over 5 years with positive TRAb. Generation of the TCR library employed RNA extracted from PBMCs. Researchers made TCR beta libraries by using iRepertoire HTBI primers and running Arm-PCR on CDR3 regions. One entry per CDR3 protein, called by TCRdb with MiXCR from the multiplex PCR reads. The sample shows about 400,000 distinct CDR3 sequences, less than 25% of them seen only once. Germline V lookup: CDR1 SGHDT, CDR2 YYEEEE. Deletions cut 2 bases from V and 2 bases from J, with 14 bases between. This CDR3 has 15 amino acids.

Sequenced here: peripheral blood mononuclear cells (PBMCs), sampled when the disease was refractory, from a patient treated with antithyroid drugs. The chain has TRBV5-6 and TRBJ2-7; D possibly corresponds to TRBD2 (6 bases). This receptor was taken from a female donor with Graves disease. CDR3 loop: CASSLSLWGAYEQYF. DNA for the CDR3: TGTGCCAGCAGCTTATCCTTATGGGGGGCCTACGAGCAGTACTTC.